These 32 T cell receptor beta chains share one sample of origin, sequenced in a study of cytomegalovirus exposure and HLA in healthy donors. Both 60 Vbeta primers and 13 Jbeta primers went into the PCR. Using immunoSEQ multiplex PCR, the repertoire was profiled, and TCRdb retains in-frame clones only, with some absent. The profile shows about 130,000 clones, 77% of them singletons. Sample: PBMCs. These receptors were collected from a male donor in good health and CMV-seropositive.

This clone occurred a few times. This chain uses TRBV12-5 with TRBJ2-7, with D hard to call. The CDR3 has 13 amino acids. V lost 2 bases and J lost 4, with 9 bases in between. The germline V gene has CDR1 LGHNT and CDR2 FRNRAP. In nucleotides, the CDR3 is TGTGCTAGTGGTTTGATGAGCGAGTACGAGCAGTACTTC. Translated: CASGLMSEYEQYF.

This clone was detected only a few times. J is TRBJ2-1 and V is TRBV10-3; 11 nucleotides align to TRBD1. This CDR3 has 15 amino acids. Germline CDR1 is ENHRY and CDR2 is SYGVKD. Trimming at V came to 2 bases and at J to 8 bases, leaving 5 bases not matched to a gene. The CDR3: CAISEPGQGVDEQFF. The CDR3, as DNA: TGTGCCATCAGTGAGCCGGGACAGGGGGTTGATGAGCAGTTCTTC.

This clone has only a few counts. V and J are TRBV28 and TRBJ2-2, with a weak D call TRBD1 (6 bases). The CDR3 extends over 16 amino acids. Germline-derived CDR1 and CDR2 are MDHEN and SYDVKM. The V end lost 1 base, the J end lost 1 base, and 10 bases lay between the germline ends. This CDR3 is CASSLLRTVNTGELFF. The CDR3 nucleotides are TGTGCCAGCAGTTTATTGAGGACAGTGAACACCGGGGAGCTGTTTTTT.

The chain employs TRBV6-5 and TRBJ2-1; 14 positions agree with TRBD2. The CDR3 consists of 15 residues. Germline assignment: CDR1 MNHEY and CDR2 SVGAGI. Trimming cost V 6 bases and J 10 bases; bases outside gene matches: 8. Here the CDR3 reads CASSLSGLAGEEQFF. The CDR3 bases are TGTGCCAGCAGCCTCTCGGGACTAGCGGGAGAGGAGCAGTTCTTC.

Remarks on this clone: The sample carries other DNA sequences with the same CDR3. The chain employs TRBV7-2 and TRBJ1-5, with 7 bases matching TRBD1. The CDR3 contains 15 residues. The V gene end was trimmed by 2 bases and the J gene end by 3 bases; junction bases not matched to a gene: 4. The germline gives CDR1 SGHTA, CDR2 FQGNSA. The CDR3 spells CASSLRTGLNQPQHF. Written as DNA, the CDR3 is TGTGCCAGCAGCTTACGGACAGGACTCAATCAGCCCCAGCATTTT.

Worth noting for this clone: One junction end does not reproduce the germline sequence, and a read error may be involved. The chain has TRBV5-1 and TRBJ1-3, with TRBD1 matching over 7 bases. Looked up from germline, CDR1 is SGHRS and CDR2 is YFSETQ. The CDR3 consists of 20 residues. This chain's CDR3 is CASGLAISTGLPRAGNTIYF. The CDR3, as DNA: TGCGCCAGCGGCTTGGCCATTTCGACAGGGCTACCTAGGGCTGGAAACACCATATATTTT. The whole variable domain, remainder taken from reference TRBV5-1 and TRBJ1-3, is KAGVTQTPRYLIKTRGQQVTLSCSPISGHRSVSWYQQTPGQGLQFLFEYFSETQRNKGNFPGRFSGRQFSNSRSEMNVSTLELGDSALYLCASGLAISTGLPRAGNTIYFGEGSWLTVV.

V and J are TRBV5-8 and TRBJ2-7; 14 bases are shared with TRBD2. Germline trimming cut 4 bases from V and 4 bases from J; bases unmatched to any gene: 4. Germline lookup yields CDR1 SGHTS and CDR2 YDEGEE. The CDR3 is made up of 15 amino acids. The CDR3 nucleotides are TGTGCCAGCAGCACGTGGACTAGCGGGAGGTACGAGCAGTACTTC. Translating it yields CASSTWTSGRYEQYF.

The genes are TRBV28 and TRBJ1-6, with 7 bases that match TRBD1. The germline V gene has CDR1 MDHEN and CDR2 SYDVKM. CDR3 size: 15 residues. The V segment lost 4 bases and the J segment 0 bases; nucleotides outside the gene matches: 0. The CDR3 DNA is TGTGCCAGCAGTTGGGACAGCTCCTATAATTCACCCCTCCACTTT. Encoded protein: CASSWDSSYNSPLHF.

Note on this clone: A read error may account for a junction end that differs from germline. V usage is TRBV6-6 and J usage is TRBJ1-4; 9 bases match TRBD1. The length of the CDR3 is 15 residues. In germline, CDR1 is MNHNY, CDR2 SVGAGI (reference sequence). CDR3 protein: CANSSTGGPNEKLFF. CDR3 in DNA: TGTGCCAACAGTTCTACAGGGGGCCCGAATGAAAAACTGTTTTTT.

Remarks on this clone: An end of the junction differs from the germline gene, which may be a read error. The chain has TRBV7-9 and TRBJ2-5; TRBD2 matches 10 bases. The CDR3 runs to 16 residues. CDR1 is SEHNR and CDR2 is FQNEAQ in the germline V gene (reference sequence). CDR3 coding DNA: TGTTCCAGCAGCTTAGGGACTAGCGAATTCAAAGAGACCCAGTACTTC. This codes for CSSSLGTSEFKETQYF. Variable domain in full (rest from reference TRBV7-9 and TRBJ2-5): DTGVSQNPRHKITKRGQNVTFRCDPISEHNRLYWYRQTLGQGPEFLTYFQNEAQLEKSRLLSDRFSAERPKGSFSTLEIQRTEQGDSAMYLCSSSLGTSEFKETQYFGPGTRLLVL.

The V gene is TRBV27, the J gene TRBJ2-7; the match to TRBD1 covers 9 bases. CDR1 is MNHEY and CDR2 is SMNVEV in the germline V gene (reference sequence). There are 15 residues in the CDR3. V dropped 3 bases and J dropped 5; count of bases not matched to a gene: 8. CDR3 residues: CASSLAGQGRNEQYF. CDR3 sequence (DNA): TGTGCCAGCAGTTTGGCGGGACAGGGACGGAACGAGCAGTACTTC.

This chain's CDR3 is CASSSSRGGGYTF. In DNA form, the CDR3 reads TGTGCCAGCAGCTCCTCGAGGGGGGGTGGCTACACCTTC. The V and J genes are TRBV9 and TRBJ1-2; TRBD1 is a possible D gene (6 bases). The germline V gene has CDR1 SGDLS and CDR2 YYNGEE. The CDR3 covers 13 residues. Trimming took off 4 bases at V and 7 bases at J, with 14 bases between the two ends.

To note about this clone: Additional DNA sequences in this sample encode the identical CDR3. The chain links TRBV7-2 to TRBJ1-5; 8 positions agree with TRBD1. V was clipped by 3 bases and J by 4 bases; unmatched bases: 5. Germline CDR1 is SGHTA and CDR2 is FQGNSA. The CDR3 is 15 amino acids. CDR3 coding DNA: TGTGCCAGCAGCTTGCGGACAGGGTTAAATCAGCCCCAGCATTTT. It yields the protein CASSLRTGLNQPQHF.

V usage is TRBV19 and J usage is TRBJ2-4; 7 nucleotides match TRBD1. The CDR3 is 15 amino acids. Looked up from germline, CDR1 is LNHDA and CDR2 is SQIVND (reference sequence). The V gene end was trimmed by 3 bases and the J gene end by 3 bases; junction bases not matched to a gene: 5. For the CDR3, the DNA is TGTGCCAGTAGTATTTATGACAGGGACAAAAACATTCAGTACTTC. Translation: CASSIYDRDKNIQYF. The entire variable domain, with the rest obtained from reference TRBV19 and TRBJ2-4, is as follows: DGGITQSPKYLFRKEGQNVTLSCEQNLNHDAMYWYRQDPGQGLRLIYYSQIVNDFQKGDIAEGYSVSREKKESFPLTVTSAQKNPTAFYLCASSIYDRDKNIQYFGAGTRLSVL.

The V and J genes are TRBV6-1 and TRBJ1-1; maybe TRBD1 (6 bases). The CDR3 totals 17 residues. Trimming removed 3 bases from V and 1 base from J, with 18 bases in between. CDR1 is MNHNS and CDR2 is SASEGT in the germline V gene. In nucleotides, the CDR3 is TGTGCCAGCAGTGACGGACAGAGCCTCACCGCGAACACTGAAGCTTTCTTT. This encodes CASSDGQSLTANTEAFF.

The chain is built from TRBV2 and TRBJ2-7, with TRBD1 as a possible D gene (5 bases). The DNA end is a closer match to TRBJ2-1, so the J assignment may be wrong. CDR1 and CDR2 from the germline V gene are SNHLY and FYNNEI. This CDR3 spans 11 amino acids. The CDR3 DNA is TGTGCCAGCAGGCCCAGGGATGAGCAGTTCTTC. It yields the protein CASRPRDEQFF.

The rearrangement uses TRBV5-6 and TRBJ1-2; weak D call: TRBD1 (6 bases). The CDR3 extends over 13 amino acids. Germline-derived CDR1 and CDR2 are SGHDT and YYEEEE. Deletions cut 4 bases from V and 5 bases from J, with 12 bases between. The CDR3 coding sequence is TGTGCCAGCAGCCCAGGGGAAAGGTATGGCTACACCTTC. It yields the protein CASSPGERYGYTF.

The chain combines TRBV4-1 with TRBJ2-3, with 7 bases aligning to TRBD2. Germline trimming cut 3 bases from V and 4 bases from J; bases unmatched to any gene: 7. Germline values: CDR1 MGHRA, CDR2 YSYEKL. The CDR3 has 15 residues. The CDR3 spells CASSHAGELSDTQYF. CDR3 sequence (DNA): TGCGCCAGCAGCCATGCGGGGGAGTTATCAGATACGCAGTATTTT.

This chain links TRBV30 with TRBJ2-3; D is perhaps TRBD1 (6 bases). This CDR3 has 14 amino acids. Germline CDR1 is GTSNPN and CDR2 is SVGIG (reference sequence). V was trimmed by 1 base and J by 1 base, leaving 9 bases between them. CDR3: CAWSGQDRTDTQYF. In DNA, the CDR3 is TGTGCCTGGAGTGGACAGGACCGCACAGATACGCAGTATTTT. Looking up the rest from reference TRBV30 and TRBJ2-3 gives the full variable domain: SQTIHQWPATLVQPVGSPLSLECTVEGTSNPNLYWYRQAAGRGLQLLFYSVGIGQISSEVPQNLSASRPQDRQFILSSKKLLLSDSGFYLCAWSGQDRTDTQYFGPGTRLTVL.

The chain carries TRBV7-2 and TRBJ2-3, with D perhaps TRBD2 (5 bases). The V and J ends lost 2 bases and 6 bases respectively, with 12 bases between them. The CDR3 extends over 14 amino acids. Germline lookup yields CDR1 SGHTA and CDR2 FQGNSA. The CDR3 sequence: CASSLKLGADTQYF. CDR3 DNA sequence: TGTGCCAGCAGCTTAAAACTAGGCGCGGATACGCAGTATTTT.

This clone showed up just once. The chain uses TRBV5-4 and TRBJ2-7, with TRBD2 matching over 7 bases. The germline V gene encodes CDR1 SGHNT and CDR2 YYREEE (reference sequence). Trimming removed 2 bases from V and 6 bases from J; junction bases left unmatched: 8. The CDR3 length is 14 residues. This chain's CDR3 is CASSFRGGRGEQYF. The CDR3 DNA reads TGTGCCAGCAGCTTTAGGGGAGGGCGGGGCGAGCAGTACTTC.

J is TRBJ2-7 and V is TRBV9, with a weak D call TRBD2 (5 bases). CDR1 and CDR2 (germline): SGDLS, YYNGEE. Between the trimmed V and J ends, which lost 3 bases and 7 bases, there was a span of 11 bases. There are 12 residues in the CDR3. CDR3 region: CASSGSGLEQYF. CDR3 DNA: TGTGCCAGCAGCGGGAGCGGTCTTGAGCAGTACTTC.

The rearrangement joins TRBV30 to TRBJ2-1; 11 bases map to TRBD1. Germline-derived CDR1 and CDR2 are GTSNPN and SVGIG (reference sequence). The CDR3 spans 16 residues. With V trimmed by 0 bases and J by 7 bases, 8 bases remained unmatched. The CDR3 here is CAWSVSWTGGVNEQFF. The CDR3 region has the DNA TGTGCCTGGAGTGTGTCGTGGACAGGGGGCGTTAATGAGCAGTTCTTC.

The V and J genes are TRBV29-1 and TRBJ2-1; 14 bases fit TRBD2. CDR3 length equals 15 residues. In germline, CDR1 is SQVTM, CDR2 ANQGSEA. The CDR3: CAHATGTSGGNEQFF. The CDR3 DNA follows: TGCGCCCACGCAACAGGGACTAGCGGGGGCAATGAGCAGTTCTTC.

The chain carries TRBV25-1 and TRBJ2-7; no definite D call. Germline V gene data show CDR1 as MGHDK and CDR2 as SYGVNS. Trimming stripped 5 bases from V and 2 bases from J, with 7 bases between. This CDR3 spans 12 amino acids. CDR3 region: CASSYTTYEQYF. CDR3 DNA: TGTGCCAGCAGTTATACAACCTACGAGCAGTACTTC.

The chain carries TRBV14 and TRBJ1-3; D call uncertain. This CDR3 has 15 residues. The ends were cut back, 4 bases at V and 0 bases at J, with 10 bases in the middle. Per the germline V gene, CDR1 is SGHDN and CDR2 is FVKESK. CDR3 nucleotides: TGTGCCAGCAGCCCTCGTTTGTCCTCTGGAAACACCATATATTTT. This encodes CASSPRLSSGNTIYF.

Concerning this clone: A junction end diverges from the germline sequence, so it may reflect a read error. The gene calls are TRBV7-9 and TRBJ2-4; 7 nucleotides agree with TRBD1. From germline, CDR1 is SEHNR and CDR2 FQNEAQ (reference sequence). The CDR3 covers 16 residues. CDR3 residues: CSSSYTGELAKNIQYF. The DNA for the CDR3 is TGTTCCAGCAGCTACACAGGGGAATTAGCCAAAAACATTCAGTACTTC.

The rearrangement links TRBV23-1 to TRBJ2-2, with a possible D match to TRBD1 (5 bases). TRBV23-1 is an open reading frame whose function is uncertain. The V end lost 5 bases, the J end lost 1 base, and 20 bases lay between the germline ends. CDR3 length: 18 residues. The CDR3, as DNA: TGCGCCAGCAGTGCGACCTACCTCAGACAGATGAACACCGGGGAGCTGTTTTTT. Translated, it gives CASSATYLRQMNTGELFF.

V is TRBV6-6 and J is TRBJ2-1; 8 bases map to TRBD1. The CDR3 is made up of 14 amino acids. The germline V gene encodes CDR1 MNHNY and CDR2 SVGAGI (reference sequence). With 6 bases clipped from V and 10 bases from J, the junction kept 11 bases outside the gene matches. The CDR3 region has the DNA TGTGCCAGCAGGATCGTGGGGACAGGTAACGAGCAGTTCTTC. This codes for CASRIVGTGNEQFF.

The CDR3 region is CASKGLAGRHEQYF. Written as DNA, the CDR3 is TGTGCCAGCAAGGGTCTAGCGGGACGTCACGAGCAGTACTTC. The chain recombines TRBV28 with TRBJ2-7, with 9 bases aligning to TRBD2. Looked up from germline, CDR1 is MDHEN and CDR2 is SYDVKM. CDR3 length: 14 residues. Trimming removed 7 bases from V and 5 bases from J; junction bases left unmatched: 9. The full variable domain, rest sourced from reference TRBV28 and TRBJ2-7, is DVKVTQSSRYLVKRTGEKVFLECVQDMDHENMFWYRQDPGLGLRLIYFSYDVKMKEKGDIPEGYSVSREKKERFSLILESASTNQTSMYLCASKGLAGRHEQYFGPGTRLTVT.

The CDR3 nucleotides are TGTGCCAGCAGTTTGGCGGGACGGGGCTTAAGGCAGTACTTC. It encodes CASSLAGRGLRQYF. The chain carries TRBV27 and TRBJ2-7; a weak D match, TRBD2 (6 bases). This CDR3 is built from 14 residues. The germline V gene has CDR1 MNHEY and CDR2 SMNVEV (reference sequence). The V and J ends lost 3 bases and 9 bases respectively, with 18 bases between them.

V usage is TRBV7-2 and J usage is TRBJ2-1; 7 bases map to TRBD2. Germline assignment: CDR1 SGHTA and CDR2 FQGNSA. CDR3 length: 14 residues. V lost 1 base and J lost 12; bases outside the gene matches: 9. For the CDR3, the DNA is TGTGCCAGCAGCTTAGTACGGGGGGAGCCCGGGCAGTTCTTC. Its protein product is CASSLVRGEPGQFF.